This TCR beta chain was profiled in a study of control samples from healthy donors and cancer patients. The CDR3 is 13 amino acids. Trimming stripped 1 base from V and 5 bases from J, with 8 bases between. Germline values: CDR1 LNHNV, CDR2 YYDKDF (reference sequence). Profiled with immunoSEQ multiplex PCR; TCRdb holds only in-frame clones, not every one. The data contain about 120,000 clones, 85% to 90% of them singletons. The V call is TRBV15, the J call TRBJ1-2, with a weak D call TRBD1 (5 bases). The source is a man aged 25 to 40 in good health. Sequencing was carried out using blood. The CDR3 protein is CATSRAGSYGYTF. In nucleotides, the CDR3 is TGTGCCACCAGCAGAGCAGGGAGTTATGGCTACACCTTC. The full variable domain, in which reference TRBV15 and TRBJ1-2 provide the parts outside the CDR3, is DAMVIQNPRYQVTQFGKPVTLSCSQTLNHNVMYWYQQKSSQAPKLLFHYYDKDFNNEADTPDNFQSRRPNTSFCFLDIRSPGLGDTAMYLCATSRAGSYGYTFGSGTRLTVV.